This paragraph covers one TCR beta chain sequence. Sequenced by immunoSEQ multiplex PCR; TCRdb stores in-frame clones only, minus some. Among about 90,000 clones listed, around nine tenths were seen once. The sample is drawn from a study of blood T cell repertoires in COVID-19. About the study: Samples representing acute and convalescent COVID-19 were sourced from the United States, Italy and Spain.

This CDR3 comprises 16 residues. Germline V gene sequence: CDR1 LNHDA, CDR2 SQIVND (reference sequence). V lost 0 bases, J lost 4 bases, and 13 bases lay in between. The rearrangement uses TRBV19 and TRBJ1-5; maybe TRBD1 (6 bases). This clonotype was obtained from a man at least 80 years old with acute or convalescent COVID-19. Specimen: peripheral blood. The DNA for the CDR3 is TGTGCCAGTAGTATAGATCGGAGAGGGGGAAATCAGCCCCAGCATTTT. Encoded protein: CASSIDRRGGNQPQHF.